A single sample is the source of the 30 T cell receptor beta chains below, sequenced in a study of control samples from healthy donors and cancer patients. Some clones are missing from TCRdb's copy, which holds only in-frame ones; the method was immunoSEQ multiplex PCR. The data contain around 94,000 clones, 86% of them singletons. Input material: blood. These receptors came from a woman aged 50 to 60 in good health.

The chain joins TRBV5-1 to TRBJ1-1; D is undetermined. The germline V and J ends were trimmed by 2 bases and 4 bases, with 12 bases remaining between them. The CDR3 spans 14 residues. Germline loops: CDR1 SGHRS, CDR2 YFSETQ. CDR3 bases: TGCGCCAGCAGCTTATGGGGTGAAGGCACTGAAGCTTTCTTT. It yields the protein CASSLWGEGTEAFF.

This clone has more than one count but fewer than ten. The J gene is TRBJ2-7, the V gene TRBV19; 7 bases fit TRBD2. The J segment lost 0 bases and the V segment lost 6 bases, leaving 5 bases of the junction unmatched. This CDR3 is 14 amino acids long. Germline CDR1 LNHDA, CDR2 SQIVND (reference sequence). The CDR3 DNA is TGTGCCAGTAGCTCTAGCGGTAACTCCTACGAGCAGTACTTC. Translated, it gives CASSSSGNSYEQYF. The whole variable domain, filled in from reference TRBV19 and TRBJ2-7, reads DGGITQSPKYLFRKEGQNVTLSCEQNLNHDAMYWYRQDPGQGLRLIYYSQIVNDFQKGDIAEGYSVSREKKESFPLTVTSAQKNPTAFYLCASSSSGNSYEQYFGPGTRLTVT.

This rearrangement joins TRBV7-2 to TRBJ2-1; a possible D gene is TRBD2 (6 bases). This CDR3 contains 17 residues. Trimming pared 4 bases from V and 9 bases from J, leaving 25 bases between. The germline gives CDR1 SGHTA, CDR2 FQGNSA. CDR3: CASSYTALAAGRGEQFF. DNA of the CDR3: TGTGCCAGCAGCTACACCGCTTTAGCGGCGGGGCGGGGTGAGCAGTTCTTC.

The rearrangement uses TRBV7-9 and TRBJ1-5, with no clear D. The germline V gene encodes CDR1 SEHNR and CDR2 FQNEAQ (reference sequence). The CDR3 contains 14 residues. V was cut by 5 bases and J by 7 bases, with 15 bases left in between. The CDR3 loop is CASSLGGSGQPQHF. In DNA form, the CDR3 reads TGTGCCAGCAGCCTAGGAGGGTCTGGACAGCCCCAGCATTTT.

V and J are TRBV10-3 and TRBJ1-3; D is unresolved. Germline-derived CDR1 and CDR2 are ENHRY and SYGVKD. CDR3 length: 15 residues. Between the trimmed V and J ends, which lost 10 bases and 0 bases, there was a span of 16 bases. The CDR3 protein is CATRLNSDSGNTIYF. Written as DNA, the CDR3 is TGTGCCACCAGACTTAACAGTGACTCTGGAAACACCATATATTTT.

The V call is TRBV4-2, the J call TRBJ1-5, with D tentatively TRBD1 (5 bases). V was shortened by 4 bases and J by 0 bases, with 10 bases between the two germline ends. This CDR3 contains 15 residues. The V gene's germline CDR1 is LGHNA and CDR2 YNFKEQ. This chain's CDR3 is CASSPGDVSNQPQHF. The CDR3 DNA reads TGTGCCAGCAGCCCCGGGGACGTTAGCAATCAGCCCCAGCATTTT.

The V and J genes are TRBV7-6 and TRBJ1-2; tentatively, D is TRBD1 (6 bases). Germline assignment: CDR1 SGHVS and CDR2 FNYEAQ. The CDR3 has 13 amino acids. V lost 3 bases and J lost 2, with 7 bases in between. The CDR3 region is CASSLDSNYGYTF. The DNA for the CDR3 is TGTGCCAGCAGCTTGGACAGCAACTATGGCTACACCTTC.

A remark on this clone: Relative to the germline gene, one junction end is altered; a read error may explain this. The V and J genes are TRBV12-3 or TRBV12-4 and TRBJ1-5, with no clear D. The length of the CDR3 is 10 residues. This CDR3 reads CASGDQPQHF. The CDR3 DNA follows: TGTGCCAGCGGGGATCAACCCCAGCATTTT.

To note about this clone: An end of the junction does not agree with germline; a read error may underlie this. The V and J genes are TRBV11-2 and TRBJ2-5; TRBD2 might be the D (5 bases). The CDR3 loop spans 9 amino acids. The germline gives CDR1 SGHAT, CDR2 FQNNGV. The CDR3 coding sequence is TGTGCCAGCACGGGCGGGTACGACTTC. It encodes CASTGGYDF. Complete variable domain (other parts from reference TRBV11-2 and TRBJ2-5): EAGVAQSPRYKIIEKRQSVAFWCNPISGHATLYWYQQILGQGPKLLIQFQNNGVVDDSQLPKDRFSAERLKGVDSTLKIQPAKLEDSAVYLCASTGGYDFGPGTRLLVL.

The chain links TRBV6-2 or TRBV6-3 to TRBJ2-2; D may be TRBD2 (5 bases). This CDR3 region has 16 residues. Germline V CDR1 and CDR2: MNHEY, SVGEGT. Trimming shortened V by 0 bases and J by 4 bases, and 12 bases separated the two germline ends. The chain's CDR3 is CASSYSNQGSTGELFF. CDR3 in DNA: TGTGCCAGCAGTTACTCGAATCAAGGGAGCACCGGGGAGCTGTTTTTT.

The rearrangement joins TRBV2 to TRBJ1-2; 9 bases map to TRBD1. The CDR3 consists of 15 residues. The V and J ends lost 6 bases and 4 bases, in that order; junction bases with no gene match: 9. Germline values: CDR1 SNHLY, CDR2 FYNNEI. The CDR3 reads CASRDRQGEVYGYTF. As DNA, the CDR3 is TGTGCCAGCAGGGATCGACAGGGGGAAGTCTATGGCTACACCTTC.

Note on this clone: The sample holds other DNA sequences that translate to the same CDR3. The genes are TRBV5-1 and TRBJ1-5; D may be TRBD1 (5 bases). The CDR3 covers 14 residues. The germline V gene has CDR1 SGHRS and CDR2 YFSETQ. The V end was cut by 0 bases, the J end by 6 bases, with 10 bases between. CDR3 protein: CASSLGTGGQPQHF. The CDR3 bases are TGCGCCAGCAGCTTGGGGACCGGGGGTCAGCCCCAGCATTTT.

The V gene is TRBV10-3, the J gene TRBJ2-3; D assignment may be TRBD1 or TRBD2 (5 bases each). Germline assignment: CDR1 ENHRY and CDR2 SYGVKD. The length of the CDR3 is 16 residues. Trimming took off 6 bases at V and 1 base at J, with 17 bases between the two ends. The CDR3 coding sequence is TGTGCCATCAGCTCCTTTGGGGGAGTTGGCACAGATACGCAGTATTTT. Its protein product is CAISSFGGVGTDTQYF.

The chain joins TRBV7-9 to TRBJ1-2; no firm D call. The germline V and J ends were trimmed by 1 base and 5 bases, with 14 bases remaining between them. CDR1 and CDR2 (germline): SEHNR, FQNEAQ (reference sequence). This CDR3 has 15 residues. The CDR3: CASSLGANRGYGYTF. CDR3 in DNA: TGTGCCAGCAGCTTAGGGGCGAACAGAGGGTATGGCTACACCTTC.

V gene TRBV4-3 combines with J gene TRBJ2-2, with D perhaps TRBD2 (5 bases). This CDR3 is 14 amino acids long. The ends were cut back, 4 bases at V and 4 bases at J, with 10 bases in the middle. Germline values: CDR1 LGHNA, CDR2 YSLEER. CDR3 in amino acids: CASSPTGSTGELFF. DNA for the CDR3: TGCGCCAGCAGCCCGACGGGGAGCACCGGGGAGCTGTTTTTT.

V usage is TRBV6-5 and J usage is TRBJ2-7; 7 bases match TRBD2. Per germline, CDR1 MNHEY and CDR2 SVGAGI. The trim removed 5 bases at V and 2 bases at J, leaving 6 bases unmatched. This CDR3 contains 14 residues. The CDR3 nucleotides read TGTGCCAGCAGTCAAAACCGGGGGGCCTACGAGCAGTACTTC. Its translation: CASSQNRGAYEQYF.

The gene calls are TRBV19 and TRBJ2-5, with TRBD2 as a possible D gene (6 bases). V lost 6 bases to trimming and J lost 7 bases, with 21 bases between them. The CDR3 runs 15 residues. The germline V gene encodes CDR1 LNHDA and CDR2 SQIVND (reference sequence). CDR3 loop: CASRPLGGRPGTQYF. The CDR3 DNA reads as TGTGCCAGTAGGCCTCTCGGAGGGAGGCCGGGGACCCAGTACTTC.

The chain couples TRBV3-1 (or the pseudogene TRBV3-2) to TRBJ1-2, with TRBD1 matching 7 bases. After removal of 1 base from V and 7 bases from J, the junction contained 6 bases not matched to a gene. CDR3 length: 14 residues. In germline, CDR1 is LGHDT, CDR2 YNNKEL (reference sequence). Written as DNA, the CDR3 is TGTGCCAGCAGCCAAGGCCCTAACAGGGGTGGCTACACCTTC. Its protein is CASSQGPNRGGYTF.

This clone has more than one count but fewer than ten. This sequence joins TRBV18 and TRBJ2-7; the D call may be TRBD1 or TRBD2 (5 bases each). There are 16 residues in the CDR3. V was shortened by 0 bases and J by 2 bases, with 14 bases between the two germline ends. CDR1 and CDR2 (germline): KGHSH, LQKENI. The CDR3 region is CASSPPVGTGAYEQYF. CDR3 sequence (DNA): TGTGCCAGCTCACCACCGGTTGGGACCGGAGCCTACGAGCAGTACTTC.

This chain joins TRBV7-8 and TRBJ2-7, with D perhaps matching TRBD2 (7 bases). V lost 5 bases and J lost 0, with 11 bases in between. Germline V gives CDR1 SGHVS, CDR2 FQNEAQ. The CDR3 contains 14 residues. CDR3 sequence reads: CASSRRGASYEQYF. The CDR3 nucleotides read TGTGCCAGCAGCCGCCGGGGGGCCTCCTACGAGCAGTACTTC.

The V call is TRBV28, the J call TRBJ2-7; 7 bases fit TRBD2. CDR3 length equals 13 residues. V was clipped by 2 bases and J by 4 bases; unmatched bases: 2. Germline V gives CDR1 MDHEN, CDR2 SYDVKM. The CDR3 DNA follows: TGTGCCAGCAGTTTAAGAGCGGGGTACGAGCAGTACTTC. Amino acids: CASSLRAGYEQYF.

The CDR3 loop reads CASSQGRPLAGAGELFF. The CDR3 DNA reads TGCGCCAGCAGCCAAGGGCGCCCACTAGCGGGGGCCGGGGAGCTGTTTTTT. The chain is built from TRBV4-3 and TRBJ2-2, with 11 bases lining up with TRBD2. Trimming cost V 1 base and J 6 bases; bases outside gene matches: 7. The germline V gene has CDR1 LGHNA and CDR2 YSLEER. This CDR3 spans 17 amino acids.

The genes are TRBV25-1 and TRBJ2-7, with 9 bases matching TRBD2. This CDR3 is 15 amino acids long. Looked up from germline, CDR1 is MGHDK and CDR2 is SYGVNS. The V gene end was trimmed by 6 bases and the J gene end by 0 bases; junction bases not matched to a gene: 6. CDR3 nucleotides: TGTGCCAGCAGCTTGGGTAGCGGGAGCTCCTACGAGCAGTACTTC. It encodes CASSLGSGSSYEQYF.

The V and J genes are TRBV19 and TRBJ2-1; a weak D match, TRBD2 (5 bases). The length of the CDR3 is 14 residues. Per germline, CDR1 LNHDA and CDR2 SQIVND (reference sequence). V was trimmed by 6 bases and J by 6 bases, leaving 15 bases between them. In nucleotides, the CDR3 is TGTGCCAGTAGGAGAGGACTCGATTTCAATGAGCAGTTCTTC. The encoded protein is CASRRGLDFNEQFF.

The CDR3 here is CASSPGGATNYGYTF. The CDR3 nucleotides are TGTGCCAGCAGCCCAGGCGGAGCCACTAACTATGGCTACACCTTC. V and J are TRBV4-2 and TRBJ1-2; D is uncertain. The germline V and J ends were trimmed by 4 bases and 0 bases, with 12 bases remaining between them. The CDR3 loop spans 15 amino acids. From germline, CDR1 is LGHNA and CDR2 YNFKEQ.

The gene calls are TRBV28 and TRBJ1-5; no definite D call. This CDR3 is built from 14 residues. V lost 2 bases, J lost 6 bases, and 11 bases lay in between. Germline CDR1 MDHEN, CDR2 SYDVKM. In nucleotides, the CDR3 is TGTGCCAGCAGTTTACCCATGTGGGGTCAGCCCCAGCATTTT. This sequence encodes CASSLPMWGQPQHF.

This clone was seen only once. The chain is built from TRBV5-1 and TRBJ2-7; the D is unclear. Deletions cut 0 bases from V and 0 bases from J, with 10 bases between. The CDR3 has 15 amino acids. Germline-derived CDR1 and CDR2 are SGHRS and YFSETQ. The CDR3 DNA follows: TGCGCCAGCAGCTTGGAGGGCAGGAGCTCCTACGAGCAGTACTTC. Protein: CASSLEGRSSYEQYF.

The V call is TRBV6-2 or TRBV6-3, the J call TRBJ2-5, with a possible D match to TRBD2 (6 bases). The germline CDR1 and CDR2 sequences are MNHEY and SVGEGT. The ends were cut back, 5 bases at V and 3 bases at J, with 10 bases in the middle. This CDR3 region has 13 residues. CDR3 region: CASSRDLKETQYF. The CDR3 DNA sequence: TGTGCCAGCAGTCGGGACTTAAAAGAGACCCAGTACTTC.

The V and J genes are TRBV3-1 (or the pseudogene TRBV3-2) and TRBJ2-5, with 7 bases lining up with TRBD2. CDR3 size: 13 residues. Unmatched junction bases numbered 4, after V lost 2 bases and J lost 7 bases. CDR1 is LGHDT and CDR2 is YNNKEL in the germline V gene (reference sequence). The CDR3, as DNA: TGTGCCAGCAGCCAAAGGGGCGGGGGGACCCAGTACTTC. It translates to CASSQRGGGTQYF.

V usage is TRBV27 and J usage is TRBJ1-3; TRBD1 is a possible D gene (6 bases). Trimming took 5 bases from V and 5 from J, leaving 16 bases between them. Germline CDR1 reads MNHEY; CDR2 reads SMNVEV (reference sequence). This CDR3 has 15 residues. CDR3 nucleotide sequence: TGTGCCAGCAGTCCCCGAGGGGGGCAAAGAAACACCATATATTTT. It specifies CASSPRGGQRNTIYF.